Shown below are 10 T cell receptor beta chains from a single sample sequenced in a study of blood T cell repertoires in COVID-19. This table comes from immunoSEQ multiplex PCR, and its TCRdb copy is limited to in-frame clones, with some not included. The table has hundreds of thousands of clones, 80% to 90% seen once; the top ten hold roughly 9.4%. Sequencing used peripheral blood. The source is a woman aged 50 to 60 who had recovered from COVID-19.

This chain joins TRBV12-2 and TRBJ2-2; the table's D call, TRBD2, was not checked against the DNA. TRBV12-2 is assigned pseudogene status. The CDR3 length is 15 residues. The CDR3 DNA reads TGTGCAAGTCGCACCGGGACTAGAGGGACCGGGGAGCTGTTTTTT. Translating gives CASRTGTRGTGELFF.

The rearrangement links TRBV6-1 to TRBJ1-2; 7 nucleotides match TRBD1. CDR1 is MNHNS and CDR2 is SASEGT in the germline V gene. The junction had 4 bases not matched to a gene; V was cut back by 1 base and J by 8 bases. This CDR3 has 13 residues. DNA for the CDR3: TGTGCCAGCAGTGAAGGGACAGGAGGCGGCTACACCTTC. Amino acid sequence: CASSEGTGGGYTF.

This chain links TRBV30 with TRBJ1-3, with D tentatively TRBD1 (5 bases). Per germline, CDR1 GTSNPN and CDR2 SVGIG (reference sequence). The V and J ends lost 5 bases and 4 bases respectively, with 15 bases between them. The CDR3 extends over 14 amino acids. CDR3 in DNA: TGTGCCTGGCAACGGGGGAGAAGAGGAAACACCATATATTTT. Translation gives CAWQRGRRGNTIYF.

V is TRBV7-2 and J is TRBJ2-7, with 7 bases matching TRBD1. V lost 0 bases, J lost 3 bases, and 8 bases stayed unmatched. From germline, CDR1 is SGHTA and CDR2 FQGNSA. The CDR3 consists of 16 residues. In DNA form, the CDR3 reads TGTGCCAGCAGCTTAGCCCCCCGGGACAGAGGCTACGAGCAGTACTTC. Translated, it gives CASSLAPRDRGYEQYF. Complete variable domain (other parts from reference TRBV7-2 and TRBJ2-7): GAGVSQSPSNKVTEKGKDVELRCDPISGHTALYWYRQSLGQGLEFLIYFQGNSAPDKSGLPSDRFSAERTGGSVSTLTIQRTQQEDSAVYLCASSLAPRDRGYEQYFGPGTRLTVT.

The gene calls are TRBV7-9 and TRBJ2-7; 7 bases align to TRBD2. The CDR3 length is 15 residues. The germline gives CDR1 SEHNR, CDR2 FQNEAQ (reference sequence). The junction had 8 bases not matched to a gene; V was cut back by 5 bases and J by 1 base. For the CDR3, the DNA is TGTGCCAGCAGCCGCGCTAGCGGATCTTCCTACGAGCAGTACTTC. It yields the protein CASSRASGSSYEQYF.

The chain links TRBV5-4 to TRBJ2-7, with D perhaps matching TRBD2 (5 bases). The CDR3 spans 13 residues. The germline V and J ends were trimmed by 3 bases and 6 bases, with 13 bases remaining between them. Germline loops: CDR1 SGHNT, CDR2 YYREEE (reference sequence). CDR3 sequence reads: CASSSLVLGEQYF. CDR3 nucleotides: TGTGCCAGCAGCTCACTAGTGCTGGGCGAGCAGTACTTC.

This clone came up a few times. The chain couples TRBV29-1 to TRBJ2-1; possibly TRBD2 for D (5 bases). Germline assignment: CDR1 SQVTM and CDR2 ANQGSEA. The CDR3 totals 14 residues. V was clipped by 3 bases and J by 0 bases, with 9 bases between them. The CDR3 nucleotides read TGCAGCGTTGAGGCGGGTAGCTCCTACAATGAGCAGTTCTTC. Protein sequence: CSVEAGSSYNEQFF.

V usage is TRBV6-1 and J usage is TRBJ2-7; D gene uncertain. Germline assignment: CDR1 MNHNS and CDR2 SASEGT. The CDR3 runs to 16 residues. Trimming cost V 0 bases and J 3 bases, with 15 bases left between them. CDR3 region: CASSEAVSSTYYEQYF. The CDR3 DNA sequence: TGTGCCAGCAGTGAAGCGGTCTCCTCGACTTACTACGAGCAGTACTTC.

This clone turned up a few times. The genes are TRBV6-5 and TRBJ2-7; 10 bases fit TRBD2. This CDR3 has 15 residues. Looked up from germline, CDR1 is MNHEY and CDR2 is SVGAGI. V dropped 2 bases and J dropped 3; count of bases not matched to a gene: 4. The CDR3: CASSYTSGKGYEQYF. The CDR3 DNA sequence: TGTGCCAGCAGTTACACTAGCGGGAAGGGCTACGAGCAGTACTTC.

The DNA for the CDR3 is TGTGCCAGCATTTTTAGCGGGGATTCCTACGAGCAGTACTTC. This codes for CASIFSGDSYEQYF. The chain recombines TRBV2 with TRBJ2-7; 8 positions agree with TRBD2. CDR1 SNHLY and CDR2 FYNNEI come from the germline V gene. CDR3 length equals 14 residues. V shed 7 bases and J 1 base; nucleotides not matched to a gene: 6.